This is a list of T cell receptor beta chains from one sample in a study of shared clonotypes between healthy human individuals. Measured with immunoSEQ multiplex PCR; TCRdb has only the in-frame clones, and not every one. The sample has roughly 1,000,000 clones, approximately 80% seen once. The sample was memory CD4+ T cells from PBMCs. These receptors came from a man between 18 and 29 years old in good health. Some clones in this sample may be carry-over from other donors' samples. The CDR3 runs from the conserved cysteine through the conserved F or W. The D gene is left open where the match is weak.

V	length	D	J	CDR3
TRBV9	13	TRBD1	TRBJ2-1	CASSRRQGNEQFF
TRBV5-1	17	TRBD2	TRBJ2-7	CASSFTLRGRAVYEQYF
TRBV28	14	-	TRBJ2-3	CASKTGTPTDTQYF
TRBV6-1	17	-	TRBJ2-1	CASSEKSSARGENEQFF
TRBV7-3	15	-	TRBJ1-1	CASSLTREMNTEAFF
TRBV18	15	-	TRBJ2-7	CASSPPSLGGYEQYF
TRBV2	15	-	TRBJ2-2	CAGTRQLTNTGELFF
TRBV5-3	15	TRBD2	TRBJ2-5	CARSPTSGRRQTQYF
TRBV11-2	16	-	TRBJ2-7	CASTVRQGNGPYEQYF
TRBV27	16	-	TRBJ2-4	CANRRRTLCAKNIQYF
TRBV5-1	14	TRBD1	TRBJ2-7	CASSLGTGGYEQYF
TRBV2	12	TRBD2	TRBJ2-5	CASRGGSETQYF
TRBV18	16	TRBD2	TRBJ2-1	CASSPPSSGRGAEQFF
TRBV4-1	17	-	TRBJ2-5	CASSRFLTLQREETQYF
TRBV19	15	TRBD2	TRBJ2-1	CASRILASNGGEQFF
TRBV5-8	13	-	TRBJ2-1	CASSLTAENEQFF
TRBV7-4	18	-	TRBJ2-2	CASSSPSLGVLNTGELFF
TRBV11-2	17	-	TRBJ2-5	CASSNLGQSQGGETQYF
TRBV6-5	13	-	TRBJ1-5	CASSEVDNQPQHF
TRBV30	12	-	TRBJ2-7	CAWSAQGYEQYF
TRBV19	15	-	TRBJ1-4	CASSIGGSPNEKLLF
TRBV28	15	-	TRBJ1-1	CASSGLERAGTEAFF
TRBV18	16	-	TRBJ2-2	CASSPGWTGDSGELFF
TRBV28	14	TRBD1	TRBJ1-5	CASMKGTANQPQHF
TRBV5-4	13	-	TRBJ2-3	CASSPQRTDTQYF
TRBV7-3	16	TRBD2	TRBJ2-5	CASSLFPLAGGGTQYF
TRBV4-1	18	TRBD1	TRBJ1-3	CASSQGSTPDRVGNTIYF
TRBV27	15	-	TRBJ2-1	CASSFGTDTYNEQFF
TRBV7-2	12	-	TRBJ1-2	CASSLEAYGYTF
TRBV5-1	15	TRBD1	TRBJ2-5	CASSLASGGSETQYF
TRBV7-9	19	TRBD2	TRBJ2-1	CASSNGSPLAGVAYNEQFF
TRBV11-3	9	-	TRBJ2-7	CARVTEQYF
TRBV15	15	TRBD1	TRBJ2-3	CATSRDRQGSDTQYF
TRBV19	13	-	TRBJ1-1	CASSRVGYAEAFF
TRBV5-1	16	-	TRBJ2-7	CASSLMGDTWSLEQYF
TRBV5-4	15	-	TRBJ2-2	CASSLAGGNTGELFF
TRBV4-1	16	-	TRBJ2-2	CASSNWDPRVAGELFF
TRBV5-4	12	-	TRBJ2-3	CASSLTTDTQYF
TRBV5-1	15	-	TRBJ1-1	CASSLQGGMNTEAFF
TRBV5-1	16	-	TRBJ1-5	CASSRPPTGGNQPQHF
TRBV4-1	14	-	TRBJ2-5	CASSQPVASETQYF
TRBV10-3	14	-	TRBJ2-7	CATDTGTNSYEQYF
TRBV19	13	-	TRBJ1-2	CASSITAAYGYTF
TRBV5-5	17	TRBD2	TRBJ2-7	CASSLAVSGRAIYEQYF
TRBV6-5	14	-	TRBJ1-2	CASSRSDNRWGYTF
TRBV5-4	16	TRBD2	TRBJ2-2	CASSWRAGGVTGELFF
TRBV29-1	14	-	TRBJ2-2	CSVFGALNTGELFF
TRBV6-6	13	-	TRBJ2-2	CASRSSNTGELFF
TRBV15	17	-	TRBJ1-5	CATSRGEQANGNQPQHF
TRBV5-5	16	-	TRBJ2-7	CASSLAFGGLTYEQYF
TRBV11-3	13	-	TRBJ2-7	CASSSHPGDEQYF
TRBV29-1	13	TRBD1	TRBJ2-7	CSVGTGSSYEQYF
TRBV6-1	13	TRBD1	TRBJ1-2	CASRQTGVYGYTF